The sequence of this TCR beta chain was determined in a study of T cells after yellow fever vaccination. As for the study in general: Fractions containing few cells were prepared with SMART-Seq v4 Ultra Low Input.

Whole-study findings and limits: Clones that expanded after primary vaccination mostly reappeared after the booster (roughly 96% CD4, around 87% CD8). A weaker but faster secondary response was observed, peaking on day 5 versus 15.

V lost 4 bases to trimming and J lost 10 bases; unmatched junction nucleotides: 16. The CDR3 loop spans 17 amino acids. From germline, CDR1 is SGHVS and CDR2 FNYEAQ. A universal primer site and UMIs were added as TCR cDNA was made by 5'RACE template switching. TCRdb ran MiXCR on the 5' RACE reads and lists one entry per CDR3 protein. The table records some 240,000 distinct CDR3 sequences, roughly 5% of them present only once. This clonotype was detected many times. Antigen specificity is unknown. This sequence originates from a man aged 18 to 29 who received the YFV17D yellow fever vaccine. Material: CD4+ T cells sorted from PBMCs, obtained on the day of the yellow fever booster vaccination. The chain uses TRBV7-6 and TRBJ2-4; 10 nucleotides align to TRBD2. The CDR3 loop is CASSSPGASGGRGIQYF. DNA of the CDR3: TGTGCCAGCAGCTCCCCAGGGGCTAGCGGGGGCCGAGGAATTCAGTACTTC.